This TCR beta chain originates from a study of blood T cell repertoires in COVID-19. The CDR3 has 13 residues. Trimming took 3 bases from V and 10 from J, leaving 12 bases between them. TCRdb's table, derived via immunoSEQ multiplex PCR, lists solely in-frame clones and lacks some. The sample records some 420,000 clones, 85% to 90% being singletons. The sequencing sample was made of PBMCs or T cells enriched from blood (not recorded which). The clonotype was recovered from a man between 25 and 39 years old who had recovered from COVID-19. The chain combines TRBV12-3 or TRBV12-4 with TRBJ1-4; no definite D call. CDR3 in DNA: TGTGCCAGCAGTTTGGGTAGTCCGGGAAAACTGTTTTTT. Protein: CASSLGSPGKLFF.